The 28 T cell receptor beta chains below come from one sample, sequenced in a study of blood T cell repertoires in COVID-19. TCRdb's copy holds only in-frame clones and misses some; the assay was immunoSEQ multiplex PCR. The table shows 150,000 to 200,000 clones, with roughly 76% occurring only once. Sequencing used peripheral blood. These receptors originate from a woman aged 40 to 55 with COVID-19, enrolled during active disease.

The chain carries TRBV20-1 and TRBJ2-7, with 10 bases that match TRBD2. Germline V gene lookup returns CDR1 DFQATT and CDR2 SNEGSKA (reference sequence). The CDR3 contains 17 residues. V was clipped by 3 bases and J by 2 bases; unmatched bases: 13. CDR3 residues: CSASSLAGVKKTYEQYF. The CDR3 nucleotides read TGCAGTGCTAGTTCCCTAGCGGGAGTGAAAAAAACCTACGAGCAGTACTTC.

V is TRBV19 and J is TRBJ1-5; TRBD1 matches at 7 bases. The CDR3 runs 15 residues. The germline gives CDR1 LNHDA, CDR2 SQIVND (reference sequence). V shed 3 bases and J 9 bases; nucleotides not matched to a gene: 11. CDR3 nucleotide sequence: TGTGCCAGTAGTATGAATTCGCAGGGGGGTACGCCCCAGCATTTT. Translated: CASSMNSQGGTPQHF.

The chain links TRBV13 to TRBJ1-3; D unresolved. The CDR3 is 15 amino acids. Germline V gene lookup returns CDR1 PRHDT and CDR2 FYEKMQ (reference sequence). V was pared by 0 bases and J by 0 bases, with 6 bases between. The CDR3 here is CASSLGPSSGNTIYF. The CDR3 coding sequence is TGTGCCAGCAGCTTAGGTCCATCCTCTGGAAACACCATATATTTT.

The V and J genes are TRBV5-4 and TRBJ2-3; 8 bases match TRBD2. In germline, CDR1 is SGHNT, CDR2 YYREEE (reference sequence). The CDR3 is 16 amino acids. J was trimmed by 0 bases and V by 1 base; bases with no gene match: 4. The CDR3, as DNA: TGTGCCAGCAGCTTGCAACTAGCGGCTAGCACAGATACGCAGTATTTT. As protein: CASSLQLAASTDTQYF. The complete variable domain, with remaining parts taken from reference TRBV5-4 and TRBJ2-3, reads ETGVTQSPTHLIKTRGQQVTLRCSSQSGHNTVSWYQQALGQGPQFIFQYYREEENGRGNFPPRFSGLQFPNYSSELNVNALELDDSALYLCASSLQLAASTDTQYFGPGTRLTVL.

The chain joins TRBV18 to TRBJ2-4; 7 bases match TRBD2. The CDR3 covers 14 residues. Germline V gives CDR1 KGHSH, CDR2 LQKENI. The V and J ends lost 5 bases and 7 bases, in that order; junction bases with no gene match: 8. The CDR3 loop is CASSSGTAGNIQYF. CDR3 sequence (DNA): TGTGCCAGCTCAAGCGGGACTGCAGGGAACATTCAGTACTTC.

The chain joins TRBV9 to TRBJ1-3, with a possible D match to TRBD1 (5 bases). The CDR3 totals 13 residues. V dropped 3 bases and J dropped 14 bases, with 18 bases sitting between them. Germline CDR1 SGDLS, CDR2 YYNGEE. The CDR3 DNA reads TGTGCCAGCAGCGCGTTACAAGACAGACGTCTATATTTT. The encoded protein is CASSALQDRRLYF.

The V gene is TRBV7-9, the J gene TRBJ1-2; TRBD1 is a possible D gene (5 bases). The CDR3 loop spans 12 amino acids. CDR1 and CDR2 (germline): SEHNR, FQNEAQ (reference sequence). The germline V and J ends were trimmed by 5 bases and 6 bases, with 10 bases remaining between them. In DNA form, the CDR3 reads TGTGCCAGCAGCCCGGGGGTGGATGGCTACACCTTC. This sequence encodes CASSPGVDGYTF.

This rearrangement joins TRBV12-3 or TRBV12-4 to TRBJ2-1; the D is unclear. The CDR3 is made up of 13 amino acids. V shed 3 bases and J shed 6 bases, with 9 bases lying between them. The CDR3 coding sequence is TGTGCCAGCAGTTTTTCTAATCCCAATGAGCAGTTCTTC. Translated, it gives CASSFSNPNEQFF.

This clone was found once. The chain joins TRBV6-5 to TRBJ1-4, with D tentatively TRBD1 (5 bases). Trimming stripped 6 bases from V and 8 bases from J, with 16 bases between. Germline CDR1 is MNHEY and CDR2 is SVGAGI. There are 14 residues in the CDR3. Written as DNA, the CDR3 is TGTGCCAGCAGGGGAGGCAAGGGGAGAGAAAAACTGTTTTTT. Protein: CASRGGKGREKLFF.

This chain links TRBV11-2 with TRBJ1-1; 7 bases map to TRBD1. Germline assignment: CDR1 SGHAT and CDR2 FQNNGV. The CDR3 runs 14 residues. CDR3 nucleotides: TGTGCGACTTCCCGGGACAGCCAGAACACTGAAGCTTTCTTT. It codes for CATSRDSQNTEAFF.

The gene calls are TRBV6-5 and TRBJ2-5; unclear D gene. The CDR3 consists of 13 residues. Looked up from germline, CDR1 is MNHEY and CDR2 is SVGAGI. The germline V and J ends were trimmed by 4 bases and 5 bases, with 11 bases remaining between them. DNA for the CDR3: TGTGCCAGCAGTTCCCATAACTCGGAGACCCAGTACTTC. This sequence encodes CASSSHNSETQYF.

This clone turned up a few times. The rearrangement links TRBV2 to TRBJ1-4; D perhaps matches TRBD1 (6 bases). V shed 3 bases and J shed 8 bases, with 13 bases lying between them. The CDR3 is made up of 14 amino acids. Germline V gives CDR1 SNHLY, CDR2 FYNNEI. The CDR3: CASSDGGAGEKLFF. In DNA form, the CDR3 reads TGTGCCAGCAGTGACGGGGGGGCCGGGGAAAAACTGTTTTTT.

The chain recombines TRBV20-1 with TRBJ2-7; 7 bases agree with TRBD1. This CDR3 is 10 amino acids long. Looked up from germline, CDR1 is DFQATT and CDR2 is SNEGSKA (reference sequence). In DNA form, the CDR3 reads TGCAGCCAGGGACAGTACGAGCAGTACTTC. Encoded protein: CSQGQYEQYF.

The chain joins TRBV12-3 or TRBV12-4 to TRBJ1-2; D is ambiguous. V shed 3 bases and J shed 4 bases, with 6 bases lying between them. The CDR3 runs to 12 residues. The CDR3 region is CASSLGSYGYTF. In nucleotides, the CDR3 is TGTGCCAGCAGTTTGGGCAGCTATGGCTACACCTTC.

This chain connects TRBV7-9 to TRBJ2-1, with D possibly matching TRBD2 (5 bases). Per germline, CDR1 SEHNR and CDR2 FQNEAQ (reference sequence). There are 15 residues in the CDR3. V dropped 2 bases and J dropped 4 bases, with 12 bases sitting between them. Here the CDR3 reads CASSLIEAVYNEQFF. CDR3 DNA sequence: TGTGCCAGCAGCTTAATAGAAGCGGTTTACAATGAGCAGTTCTTC.

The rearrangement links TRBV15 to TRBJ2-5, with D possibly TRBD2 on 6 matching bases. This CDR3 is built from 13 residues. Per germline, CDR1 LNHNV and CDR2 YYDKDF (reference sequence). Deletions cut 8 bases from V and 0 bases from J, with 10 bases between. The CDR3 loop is CATRGGYQETQYF. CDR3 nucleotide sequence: TGTGCCACCCGAGGAGGGTACCAAGAGACCCAGTACTTC.

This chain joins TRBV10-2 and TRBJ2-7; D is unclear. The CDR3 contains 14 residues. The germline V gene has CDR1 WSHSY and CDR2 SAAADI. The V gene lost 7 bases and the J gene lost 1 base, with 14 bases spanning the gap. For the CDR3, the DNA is TGCGCCAGCATGTACAGTCCCGGTTCCTACGAGCAGTACTTC. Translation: CASMYSPGSYEQYF.

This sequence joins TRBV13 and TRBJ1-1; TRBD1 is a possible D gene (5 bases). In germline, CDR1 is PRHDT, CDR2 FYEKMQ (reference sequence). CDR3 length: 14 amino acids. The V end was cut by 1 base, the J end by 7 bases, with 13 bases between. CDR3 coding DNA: TGTGCCAGCAGCTTAGAAGGGGCCCCCTTTGAAGCTTTCTTT. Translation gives CASSLEGAPFEAFF. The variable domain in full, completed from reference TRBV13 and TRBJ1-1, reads AAGVIQSPRHLIKEKRETATLKCYPIPRHDTVYWYQQGPGQDPQFLISFYEKMQSDKGSIPDRFSAQQFSDYHSELNMSSLELGDSALYFCASSLEGAPFEAFFGQGTRLTVV.

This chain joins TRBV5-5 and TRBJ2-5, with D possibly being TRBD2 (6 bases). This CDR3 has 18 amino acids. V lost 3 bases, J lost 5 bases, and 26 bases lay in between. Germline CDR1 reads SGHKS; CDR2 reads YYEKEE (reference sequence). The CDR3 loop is CASSSSGSTLGIGETQYF. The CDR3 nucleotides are TGTGCCAGCAGCTCCTCCGGGAGTACGCTGGGAATTGGGGAGACCCAGTACTTC. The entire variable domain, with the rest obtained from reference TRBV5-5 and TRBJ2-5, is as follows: DAGVTQSPTHLIKTRGQQVTLRCSPISGHKSVSWYQQVLGQGPQFIFQYYEKEERGRGNFPDRFSARQFPNYSSELNVNALLLGDSALYLCASSSSGSTLGIGETQYFGPGTRLLVL.

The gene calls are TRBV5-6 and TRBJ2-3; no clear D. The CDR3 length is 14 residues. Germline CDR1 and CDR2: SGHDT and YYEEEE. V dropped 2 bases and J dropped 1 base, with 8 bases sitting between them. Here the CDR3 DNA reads TGTGCCAGCAGCTTTAAGGAGCGCACAGATACGCAGTATTTT. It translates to CASSFKERTDTQYF.

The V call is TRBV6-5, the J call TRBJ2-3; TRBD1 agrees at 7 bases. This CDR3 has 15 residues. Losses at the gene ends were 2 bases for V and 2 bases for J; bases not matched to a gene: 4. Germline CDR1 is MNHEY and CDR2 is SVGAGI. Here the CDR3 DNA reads TGTGCCAGCAGTTACGTCACAGGGGACACAGATACGCAGTATTTT. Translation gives CASSYVTGDTDTQYF.

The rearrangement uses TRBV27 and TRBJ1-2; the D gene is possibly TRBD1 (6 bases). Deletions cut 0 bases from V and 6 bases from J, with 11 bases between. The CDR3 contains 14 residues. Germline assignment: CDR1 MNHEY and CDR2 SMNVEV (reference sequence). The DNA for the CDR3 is TGTGCCAGCAGTTTATCGGGGGCAGGAAATGGCTACACCTTC. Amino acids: CASSLSGAGNGYTF.

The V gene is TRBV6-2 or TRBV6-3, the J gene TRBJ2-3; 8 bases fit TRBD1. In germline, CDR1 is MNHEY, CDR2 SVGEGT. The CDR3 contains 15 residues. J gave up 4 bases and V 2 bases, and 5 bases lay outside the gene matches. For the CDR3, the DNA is TGTGCCAGCAGTTACCTCGGACAGGGAGCAGATACGCAGTATTTT. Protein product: CASSYLGQGADTQYF.

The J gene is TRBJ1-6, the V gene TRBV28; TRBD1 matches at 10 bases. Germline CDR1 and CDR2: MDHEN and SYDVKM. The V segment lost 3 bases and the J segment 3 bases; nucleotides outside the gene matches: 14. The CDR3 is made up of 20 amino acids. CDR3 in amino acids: CASSFRSSGTGEFYNSPLHF. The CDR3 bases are TGTGCCAGCAGTTTTCGTAGCTCCGGGACAGGGGAATTCTATAATTCACCCCTCCACTTT.

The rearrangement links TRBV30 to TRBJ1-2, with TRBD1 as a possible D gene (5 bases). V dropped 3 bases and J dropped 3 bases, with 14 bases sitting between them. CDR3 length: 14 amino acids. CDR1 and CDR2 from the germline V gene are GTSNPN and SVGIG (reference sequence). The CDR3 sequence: CAWRWGLQYYGYTF. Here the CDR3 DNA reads TGTGCCTGGAGGTGGGGACTCCAGTACTATGGCTACACCTTC.

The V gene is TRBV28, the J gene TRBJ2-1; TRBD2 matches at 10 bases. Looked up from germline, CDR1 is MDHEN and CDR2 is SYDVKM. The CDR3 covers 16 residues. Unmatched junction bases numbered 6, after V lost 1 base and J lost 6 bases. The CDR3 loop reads CASSLSAGLASNEQFF. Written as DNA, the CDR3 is TGTGCCAGCAGTTTATCGGCGGGACTAGCGAGCAATGAGCAGTTCTTC.

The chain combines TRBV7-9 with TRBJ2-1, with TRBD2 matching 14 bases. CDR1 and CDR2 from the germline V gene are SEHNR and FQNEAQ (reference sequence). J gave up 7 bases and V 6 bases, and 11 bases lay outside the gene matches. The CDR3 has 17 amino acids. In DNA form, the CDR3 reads TGTGCCAGCAGGAGGACTAGCGGGAGGTTGGTGGATAATGAGCAGTTCTTC. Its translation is CASRRTSGRLVDNEQFF.

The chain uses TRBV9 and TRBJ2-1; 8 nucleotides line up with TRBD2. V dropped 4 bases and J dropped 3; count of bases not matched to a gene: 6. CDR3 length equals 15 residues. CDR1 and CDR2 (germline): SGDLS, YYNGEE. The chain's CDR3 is CASSPRGGDYNEQFF. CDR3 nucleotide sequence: TGTGCCAGCAGCCCACGGGGGGGCGACTACAATGAGCAGTTCTTC. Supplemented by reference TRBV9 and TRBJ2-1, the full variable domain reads DSGVTQTPKHLITATGQRVTLRCSPRSGDLSVYWYQQSLDQGLQFLIQYYNGEERAKGNILERFSAQQFPDLHSELNLSSLELGDSALYFCASSPRGGDYNEQFFGPGTRLTVL.